Each of the 17 T cell receptor beta chains below was sequenced from the same sample in a study of CD8 T cells in ankylosing spondylitis. General study findings and limits: The study identified a TCR beta motif of seven or eight highly homologous variants that appeared characteristic of ankylosing spondylitis blood.

These receptors have no identified antigens. In TCRdb, the 5' RACE reads were re-called with MiXCR into one record per CDR3 protein. The table lists about 500,000 distinct CDR3 sequences, roughly 13% of them singletons. Sequencing was performed on blood, either unsorted or a sorted T cell fraction (not recorded which). The origin of the receptors is a male donor with ankylosing spondylitis.

This sequence joins TRBV6-1 and TRBJ2-2; D is unresolved. V lost 5 bases to trimming and J lost 8 bases, with 15 bases between them. Germline CDR1 and CDR2: MNHNS and SASEGT. This CDR3 region has 14 residues. The CDR3 coding sequence is TGTGCCAGCAGTCCATTACGAGGCCCTGGGGAGCTGTTTTTT. Encoded protein: CASSPLRGPGELFF.

This clonotype was detected many times. V gene TRBV7-9 combines with J gene TRBJ2-7, with D possibly matching TRBD2 (7 bases). Trimming stripped 4 bases from V and 2 bases from J, with 21 bases between. The CDR3 consists of 17 residues. Germline V gene data show CDR1 as SEHNR and CDR2 as FQNEAQ (reference sequence). The CDR3 here is CASSSSGDTGIAYEQYV. In nucleotides, the CDR3 is TGTGCCAGCAGCTCCAGCGGGGATACAGGGATCGCCTACGAGCAGTACGTC.

This clonotype was recorded a few times. The V gene is TRBV20-1, the J gene TRBJ1-5; unclear D gene. The V and J ends lost 5 bases and 2 bases respectively, with 16 bases between them. The germline V gene has CDR1 DFQATT and CDR2 SNEGSKA (reference sequence). CDR3 length equals 15 residues. The CDR3 reads CSAARGVLGNQPQHF. The CDR3 DNA sequence: TGCAGTGCTGCCCGGGGAGTCCTAGGCAATCAGCCCCAGCATTTT.

The chain couples TRBV19 to TRBJ2-7; 11 bases fit TRBD2. CDR1 is LNHDA and CDR2 is SQIVND in the germline V gene (reference sequence). After removal of 4 bases from V and 7 bases from J, the junction contained 9 bases not matched to a gene. The CDR3 spans 15 residues. Here the CDR3 reads CASSRLSGRATEQYF. CDR3 coding DNA: TGTGCCAGTAGTAGGCTTAGCGGGAGGGCCACTGAGCAGTACTTC.

This clonotype was detected a few times. The J gene is TRBJ2-7, the V gene TRBV7-8, with D possibly TRBD1 on 6 matching bases. Germline CDR1 reads SGHVS; CDR2 reads FQNEAQ. The CDR3 covers 13 residues. Trimming cost V 3 bases and J 5 bases, with 11 bases left between them. As DNA, the CDR3 is TGTGCCAGCAGCTTGGGGCCAGGGGACGAGCAGTACTTC. Amino acids: CASSLGPGDEQYF.

The rearrangement joins TRBV2 to TRBJ1-2; possibly TRBD1 for D (6 bases). The CDR3 extends over 12 amino acids. The V and J ends lost 5 bases and 4 bases respectively, with 8 bases between them. Germline V gene sequence: CDR1 SNHLY, CDR2 FYNNEI. As DNA, the CDR3 is TGTGCCAGCAGTTGGGACACCTATGGCTACACCTTC. Residues: CASSWDTYGYTF.

The V gene is TRBV27, the J gene TRBJ2-1; TRBD1 matches at 12 bases. After removal of 5 bases from V and 9 bases from J, the junction contained 8 bases not matched to a gene. From germline, CDR1 is MNHEY and CDR2 SMNVEV (reference sequence). The CDR3 is 15 residues long. The CDR3 sequence is CASSHGTGGEGEQFF. The CDR3 bases are TGTGCCAGCAGTCATGGGACAGGGGGCGAAGGTGAGCAGTTCTTC.

This clonotype was picked up many times. This chain connects TRBV20-1 to TRBJ2-1, with D possibly called TRBD1 or TRBD2 (5 bases each). Looked up from germline, CDR1 is DFQATT and CDR2 is SNEGSKA (reference sequence). Trimming removed 3 bases at V and 3 bases at J, with 12 bases between. The CDR3 is 14 amino acids. The CDR3, as DNA: TGCAGTGCTAGTCCTGGGGACCTCTACAATGAGCAGTTCTTC. This sequence encodes CSASPGDLYNEQFF.

This clonotype was counted only a few times. The genes are TRBV20-1 and TRBJ2-3; no clear D gene. The CDR3 has 13 residues. Per germline, CDR1 DFQATT and CDR2 SNEGSKA (reference sequence). V shed 3 bases and J shed 4 bases, with 11 bases lying between them. In DNA form, the CDR3 reads TGCAGTGCTAGGACCGCCAGCTCAGATACGCAGTATTTT. Protein product: CSARTASSDTQYF.

The table lists this clonotype with a few counts. The rearrangement joins TRBV15 to TRBJ2-4; the D gene is possibly TRBD2 (7 bases). The CDR3 consists of 13 residues. Trimming removed 0 bases from V and 12 bases from J, with 12 bases in between. Per the germline V gene, CDR1 is LNHNV and CDR2 is YYDKDF (reference sequence). The CDR3 sequence is CATSRDQGRGQYF. The CDR3 coding sequence is TGTGCCACCAGCAGAGATCAGGGGAGGGGTCAGTACTTC.

On this clonotype: A read error may explain this, as a much larger clone is one base away. This rearrangement joins TRBV28 to TRBJ1-2; no firm D call. V gave up 5 bases and J gave up 4 bases, with 5 bases separating them. The CDR3 sequence is 11 residues long. Per germline, CDR1 MDHEN and CDR2 SYDVKM. CDR3: CASSDGYGYTF. The CDR3 DNA reads TGTGCCAGCAGTGACGGCTATGGCTACACCTTC.

This clonotype has ten or more counts. V gene TRBV11-2 combines with J gene TRBJ1-1; no reliable D call. This CDR3 comprises 11 residues. Germline CDR1 SGHAT, CDR2 FQNNGV. V was cut by 8 bases and J by 3 bases, with 7 bases left in between. The CDR3: CASDGYTEAFF. The DNA of the CDR3 is TGTGCCAGCGACGGATACACTGAAGCTTTCTTT.

V gene TRBV5-1 combines with J gene TRBJ2-5; 13 bases are a match to TRBD2. CDR1 and CDR2 from the germline V gene are SGHRS and YFSETQ. The CDR3 loop spans 16 amino acids. V shed 0 bases and J 4 bases; nucleotides not matched to a gene: 3. For the CDR3, the DNA is TGCGCCAGCAGCTTGGAGGGACTAGCGGGAATAGAGACCCAGTACTTC. This gives the protein CASSLEGLAGIETQYF.

J is TRBJ2-1 and V is TRBV2; 11 nucleotides align to TRBD2. With V trimmed by 9 bases and J by 7 bases, 20 bases remained unmatched. Germline assignment: CDR1 SNHLY and CDR2 FYNNEI. This CDR3 is 18 amino acids long. The CDR3: CAREVGTSGIQSGNEQFF. The CDR3 nucleotides are TGTGCCAGGGAGGTAGGGACTAGCGGTATTCAATCGGGAAATGAGCAGTTCTTC.

This clonotype was picked up a small number of times. This rearrangement joins TRBV20-1 to TRBJ2-5; TRBD2 matches 13 bases. The CDR3 runs to 14 residues. CDR1 DFQATT and CDR2 SNEGSKA come from the germline V gene (reference sequence). V shed 6 bases and J 2 bases; nucleotides not matched to a gene: 3. In DNA form, the CDR3 reads TGCAGTGCCGGACTAGCGGGAGTTCAAGAGACCCAGTACTTC. Its protein product is CSAGLAGVQETQYF.

This clonotype was observed a handful of times. The CDR3 nucleotides are TGTGCCAGCAGTGAAGTGGGACCGAACACTGAAGCTTTCTTT. The encoded protein is CASSEVGPNTEAFF. The chain is built from TRBV6-1 and TRBJ1-1; maybe TRBD1 (5 bases). V was shortened by 1 base and J by 1 base, with 7 bases between the two germline ends. The length of the CDR3 is 14 residues. Germline assignment: CDR1 MNHNS and CDR2 SASEGT.

CDR3 DNA sequence: TGTGCCAGCAGAACCTCGGGTGGGATGAACACTGAAGCTTTCTTT. Translated, it gives CASRTSGGMNTEAFF. The gene calls are TRBV11-2 and TRBJ1-1; D gene unclear. V was pared by 6 bases and J by 0 bases, with 14 bases between. This CDR3 has 15 residues. Germline V gene sequence: CDR1 SGHAT, CDR2 FQNNGV. Combining the CDR3 with reference TRBV11-2 and TRBJ1-1 gives the whole variable domain EAGVAQSPRYKIIEKRQSVAFWCNPISGHATLYWYQQILGQGPKLLIQFQNNGVVDDSQLPKDRFSAERLKGVDSTLKIQPAKLEDSAVYLCASRTSGGMNTEAFFGQGTRLTVV.